This TCR beta chain was identified in a study of CD8 T cells in Susac syndrome. Study-wide results and caveats: Expansion of clones was not seen in the CD4+ T cell repertoires of Susac syndrome.

Germline V gene lookup returns CDR1 LGHNT and CDR2 FRNRAP. With 0 bases removed from V and 6 bases from J, the gap between germline ends came to 11 bases. This CDR3 has 15 residues. Regarding this clonotype: What it binds is unknown.

RNA totalling about 0.45 to 1 ug underwent reverse transcription with random hexamers. Amplification of TCR beta CDR3 was carried out by immunoSEQ multiplex PCR, which covered 54 Vbeta and 13 Jbeta segments. MiXCR, run by TCRdb on the immunoSEQ multiplex PCR reads, gives a single entry per CDR3 protein. The table has 240,000 or so distinct CDR3 sequences, about 95% seen once. Isolation of CD8+ and CD4+ T cells was performed negatively, whereas enrichment of TEMRA cells was done by FACS. Sequenced sample: CD4+ T cells from PBMCs. This clonotype originated in a human donor with Susac syndrome. The chain carries TRBV12-5 and TRBJ1-4; possible D gene TRBD1, 5 bases. CDR3 DNA: TGTGCTAGTGGTTTGGTCCGGGACGGGCATGAAAAACTGTTTTTT. Its protein is CASGLVRDGHEKLFF. The full variable domain, completed using reference TRBV12-5 and TRBJ1-4, is DARVTQTPRHKVTEMGQEVTMRCQPILGHNTVFWYRQTMMQGLELLAYFRNRAPLDDSGMPKDRFSAEMPDATLATLKIQPSEPRDSAVYFCASGLVRDGHEKLFFGSGTQLSVL.